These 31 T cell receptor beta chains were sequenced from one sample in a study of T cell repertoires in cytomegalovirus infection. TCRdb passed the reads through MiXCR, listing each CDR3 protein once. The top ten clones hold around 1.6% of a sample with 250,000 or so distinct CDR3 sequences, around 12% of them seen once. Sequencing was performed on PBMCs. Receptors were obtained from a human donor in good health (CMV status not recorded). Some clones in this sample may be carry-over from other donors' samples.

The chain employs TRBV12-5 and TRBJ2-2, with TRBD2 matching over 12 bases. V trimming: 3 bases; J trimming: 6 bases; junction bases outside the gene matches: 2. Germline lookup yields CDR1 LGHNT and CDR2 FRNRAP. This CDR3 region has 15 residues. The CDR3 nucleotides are TGTGCTAGTGGTTTTCTAGCGGGGGGGTCCGGGGAGCTGTTTTTT. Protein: CASGFLAGGSGELFF.

CDR3 DNA: TGTGCCAGCAGCTTTGGCTCAGGGGACCAAGAGACCCAGTACTTC. It yields the protein CASSFGSGDQETQYF. The genes are TRBV7-2 and TRBJ2-5; D is possibly TRBD1 (6 bases). This CDR3 has 15 residues. V shed 3 bases and J shed 0 bases, with 11 bases lying between them. Germline V gives CDR1 SGHTA, CDR2 FQGNSA. Drawing the rest from reference TRBV7-2 and TRBJ2-5, the complete variable domain is GAGVSQSPSNKVTEKGKDVELRCDPISGHTALYWYRQSLGQGLEFLIYFQGNSAPDKSGLPSDRFSAERTGGSVSTLTIQRTQQEDSAVYLCASSFGSGDQETQYFGPGTRLLVL.

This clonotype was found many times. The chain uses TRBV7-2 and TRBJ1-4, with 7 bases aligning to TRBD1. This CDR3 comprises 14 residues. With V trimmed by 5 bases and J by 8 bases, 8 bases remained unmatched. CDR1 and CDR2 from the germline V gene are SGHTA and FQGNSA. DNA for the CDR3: TGTGCCAGCAGCCTTGGGGACAGCGCCGAAAAACTGTTTTTT. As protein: CASSLGDSAEKLFF. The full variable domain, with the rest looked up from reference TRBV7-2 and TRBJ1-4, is GAGVSQSPSNKVTEKGKDVELRCDPISGHTALYWYRQSLGQGLEFLIYFQGNSAPDKSGLPSDRFSAERTGGSVSTLTIQRTQQEDSAVYLCASSLGDSAEKLFFGSGTQLSVL.

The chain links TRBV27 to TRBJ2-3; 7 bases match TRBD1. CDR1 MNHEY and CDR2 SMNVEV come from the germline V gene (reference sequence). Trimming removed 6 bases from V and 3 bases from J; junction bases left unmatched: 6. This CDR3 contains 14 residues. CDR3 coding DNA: TGTGCCAGCAGATTCCCGGGACAGACAGATACGCAGTATTTT. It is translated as CASRFPGQTDTQYF.

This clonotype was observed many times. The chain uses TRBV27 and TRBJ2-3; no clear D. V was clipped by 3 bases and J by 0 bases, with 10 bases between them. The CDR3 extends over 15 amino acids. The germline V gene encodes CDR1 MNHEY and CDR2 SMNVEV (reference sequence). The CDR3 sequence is CASSFGRFSTDTQYF. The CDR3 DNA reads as TGTGCCAGCAGTTTCGGCCGGTTTAGCACAGATACGCAGTATTTT.

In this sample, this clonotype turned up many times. The CDR3 DNA reads as TGTGCCAGTACGGGACAGGGGGTAATTGGCTACACCTTC. Its protein is CASTGQGVIGYTF. The chain uses TRBV19 and TRBJ1-2; 11 nucleotides align to TRBD1. Trimming removed 7 bases from V and 7 bases from J; junction bases left unmatched: 5. The germline gives CDR1 LNHDA, CDR2 SQIVND (reference sequence). The CDR3 spans 13 residues.

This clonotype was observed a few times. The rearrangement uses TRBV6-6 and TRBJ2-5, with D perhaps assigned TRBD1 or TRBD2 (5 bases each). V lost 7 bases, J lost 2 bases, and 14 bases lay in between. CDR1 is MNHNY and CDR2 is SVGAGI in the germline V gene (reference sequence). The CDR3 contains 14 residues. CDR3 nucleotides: TGTGCCAGCAAGAACCGGGGCCAACAAGAGACCCAGTACTTC. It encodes CASKNRGQQETQYF.

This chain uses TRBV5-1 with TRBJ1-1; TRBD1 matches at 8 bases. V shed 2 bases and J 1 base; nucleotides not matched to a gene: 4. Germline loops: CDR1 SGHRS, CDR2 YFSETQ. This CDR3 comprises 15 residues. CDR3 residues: CASSLDGTGNTEAFF. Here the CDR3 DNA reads TGCGCCAGCAGCTTAGACGGGACAGGGAACACTGAAGCTTTCTTT. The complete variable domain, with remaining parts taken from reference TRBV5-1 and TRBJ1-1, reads KAGVTQTPRYLIKTRGQQVTLSCSPISGHRSVSWYQQTPGQGLQFLFEYFSETQRNKGNFPGRFSGRQFSNSRSEMNVSTLELGDSALYLCASSLDGTGNTEAFFGQGTRLTVV.

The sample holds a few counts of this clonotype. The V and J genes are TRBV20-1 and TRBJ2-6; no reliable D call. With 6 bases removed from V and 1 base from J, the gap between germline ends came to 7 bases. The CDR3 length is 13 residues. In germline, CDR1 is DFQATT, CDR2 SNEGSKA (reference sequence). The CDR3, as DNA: TGCAGTGCCAGGAGTTCTGGGGCCAACGTCCTGACTTTC. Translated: CSARSSGANVLTF.

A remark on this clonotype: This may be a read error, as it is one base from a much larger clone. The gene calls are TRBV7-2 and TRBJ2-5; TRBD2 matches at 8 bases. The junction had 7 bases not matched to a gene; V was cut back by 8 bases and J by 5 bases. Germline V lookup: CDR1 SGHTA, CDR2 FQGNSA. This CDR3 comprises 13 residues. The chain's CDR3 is CASGVGLVETQYF. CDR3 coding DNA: TGTGCCAGCGGCGTGGGACTAGTGGAGACCCAGTACTTC.

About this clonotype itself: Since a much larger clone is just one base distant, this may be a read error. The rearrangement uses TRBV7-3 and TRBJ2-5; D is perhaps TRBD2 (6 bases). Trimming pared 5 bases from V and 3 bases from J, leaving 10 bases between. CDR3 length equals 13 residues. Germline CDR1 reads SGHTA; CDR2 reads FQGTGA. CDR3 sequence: CASSTGGKETQYF. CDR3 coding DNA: TGTGCCAGCAGCACCGGGGGAAAAGAGACCCAGTACTTC.

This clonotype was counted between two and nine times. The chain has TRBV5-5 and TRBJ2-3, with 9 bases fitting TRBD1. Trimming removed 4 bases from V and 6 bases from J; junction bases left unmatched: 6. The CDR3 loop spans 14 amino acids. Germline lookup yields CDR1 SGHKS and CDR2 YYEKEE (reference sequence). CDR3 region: CASSVDRGKDTQYF. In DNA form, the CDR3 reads TGTGCCAGCAGCGTCGACAGGGGGAAGGATACGCAGTATTTT.

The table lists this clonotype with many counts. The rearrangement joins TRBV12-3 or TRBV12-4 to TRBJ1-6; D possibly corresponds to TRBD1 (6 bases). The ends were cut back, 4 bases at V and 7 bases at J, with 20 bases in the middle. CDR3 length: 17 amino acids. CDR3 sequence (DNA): TGTGCCAGCAGTTCAATTCGGCAACAGGGAAAAAATTCACCCCTCCACTTT. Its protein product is CASSSIRQQGKNSPLHF.

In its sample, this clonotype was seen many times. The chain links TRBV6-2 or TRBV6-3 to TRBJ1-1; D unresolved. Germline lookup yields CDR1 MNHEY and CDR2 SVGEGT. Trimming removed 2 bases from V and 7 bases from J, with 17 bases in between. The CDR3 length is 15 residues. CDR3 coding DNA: TGTGCCAGCAGTTACAGCCAAACGAGGGCCAATGAAGCTTTCTTT. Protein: CASSYSQTRANEAFF.

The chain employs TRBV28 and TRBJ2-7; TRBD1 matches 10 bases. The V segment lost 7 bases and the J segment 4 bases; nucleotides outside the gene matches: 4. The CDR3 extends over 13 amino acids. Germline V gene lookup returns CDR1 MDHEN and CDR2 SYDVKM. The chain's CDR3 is CASIGTGEYEQYF. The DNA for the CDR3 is TGTGCCAGCATTGGGACAGGGGAGTACGAGCAGTACTTC.

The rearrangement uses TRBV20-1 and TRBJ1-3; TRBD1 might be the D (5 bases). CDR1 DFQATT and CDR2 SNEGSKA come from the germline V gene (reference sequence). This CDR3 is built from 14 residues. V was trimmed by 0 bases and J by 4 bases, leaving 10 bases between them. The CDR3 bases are TGCAGTGCTAGAGAACGGGGGTTCGGAAACACCATATATTTT. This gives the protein CSARERGFGNTIYF.

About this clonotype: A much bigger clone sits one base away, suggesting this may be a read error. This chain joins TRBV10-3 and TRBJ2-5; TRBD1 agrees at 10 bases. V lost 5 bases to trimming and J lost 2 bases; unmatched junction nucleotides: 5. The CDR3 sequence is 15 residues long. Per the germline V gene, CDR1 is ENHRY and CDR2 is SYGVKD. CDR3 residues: CAISSQDRGQETQYF. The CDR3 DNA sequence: TGTGCCATCAGTTCGCAGGACAGGGGGCAAGAGACCCAGTACTTC.

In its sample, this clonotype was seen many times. The CDR3, as DNA: TGTGCCAGTAGGGACAGGGGAAACTATGGCTACACCTTC. Its translation: CASRDRGNYGYTF. The gene calls are TRBV19 and TRBJ1-2; 9 bases align to TRBD1. Germline CDR1 is LNHDA and CDR2 is SQIVND (reference sequence). The CDR3 has 13 amino acids. Unmatched junction bases numbered 1, after V lost 6 bases and J lost 2 bases.

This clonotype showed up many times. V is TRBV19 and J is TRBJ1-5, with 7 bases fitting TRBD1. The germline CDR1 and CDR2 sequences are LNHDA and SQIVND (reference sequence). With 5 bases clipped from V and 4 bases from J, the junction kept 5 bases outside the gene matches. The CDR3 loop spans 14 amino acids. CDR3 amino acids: CASSRQGDNQPQHF. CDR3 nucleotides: TGTGCCAGTAGTCGACAGGGTGATAATCAGCCCCAGCATTTT.

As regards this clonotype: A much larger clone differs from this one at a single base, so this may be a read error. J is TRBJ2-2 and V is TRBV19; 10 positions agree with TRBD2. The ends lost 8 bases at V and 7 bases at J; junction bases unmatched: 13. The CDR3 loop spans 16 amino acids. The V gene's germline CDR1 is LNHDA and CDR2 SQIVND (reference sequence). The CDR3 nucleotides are TGTGCCAGTGGTTCCGTAGCGGGAGGCGGGGTCGGGGAGCTGTTTTTT. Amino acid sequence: CASGSVAGGGVGELFF. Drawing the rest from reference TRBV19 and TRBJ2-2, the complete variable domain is DGGITQSPKYLFRKEGQNVTLSCEQNLNHDAMYWYRQDPGQGLRLIYYSQIVNDFQKGDIAEGYSVSREKKESFPLTVTSAQKNPTAFYLCASGSVAGGGVGELFFGEGSRLTVL.

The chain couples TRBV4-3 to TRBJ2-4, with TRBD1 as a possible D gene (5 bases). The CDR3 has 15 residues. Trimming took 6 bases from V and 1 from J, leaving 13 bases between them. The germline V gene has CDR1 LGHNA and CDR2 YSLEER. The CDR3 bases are TGCGCCAGCAGTCGTGGACAAGAGGCCAAAAACATTCAGTACTTC. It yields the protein CASSRGQEAKNIQYF.

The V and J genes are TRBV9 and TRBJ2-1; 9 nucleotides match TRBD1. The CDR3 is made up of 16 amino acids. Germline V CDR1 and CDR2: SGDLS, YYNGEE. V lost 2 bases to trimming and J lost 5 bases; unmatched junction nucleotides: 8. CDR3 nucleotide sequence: TGTGCCAGCAGCGTCGGACAGGGGTTTGGGGACAATGAGCAGTTCTTC. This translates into CASSVGQGFGDNEQFF.

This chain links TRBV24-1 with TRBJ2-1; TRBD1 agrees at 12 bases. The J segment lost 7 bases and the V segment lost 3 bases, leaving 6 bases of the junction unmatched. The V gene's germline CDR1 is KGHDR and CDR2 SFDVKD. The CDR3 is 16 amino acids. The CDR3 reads CATSDTGTGGMNEQFF. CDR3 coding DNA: TGTGCCACCAGTGATACCGGGACAGGGGGCATGAATGAGCAGTTCTTC.

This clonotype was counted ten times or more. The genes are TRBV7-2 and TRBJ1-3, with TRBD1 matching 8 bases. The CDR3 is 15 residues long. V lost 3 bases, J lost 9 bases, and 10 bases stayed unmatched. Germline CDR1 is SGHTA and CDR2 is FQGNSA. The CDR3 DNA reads TGTGCCAGCAGCTTGCTAGGACAGGGCCAGGGCACCATATATTTT. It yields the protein CASSLLGQGQGTIYF.

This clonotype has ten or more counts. The DNA for the CDR3 is TGTGCCAGCAGCTCCACTCATACTAGCGGGTACAATGAGCAGTTCTTC. Residues: CASSSTHTSGYNEQFF. V is TRBV7-8 and J is TRBJ2-1; 9 bases agree with TRBD2. V was clipped by 4 bases and J by 4 bases; unmatched bases: 8. CDR3 length equals 16 residues. Germline V gene data show CDR1 as SGHVS and CDR2 as FQNEAQ. The entire variable domain, with the rest obtained from reference TRBV7-8 and TRBJ2-1, is as follows: GAGVSQSPRYKVAKRGQDVALRCDPISGHVSLFWYQQALGQGPEFLTYFQNEAQLDKSGLPSDRFFAERPEGSVSTLKIQRTQQEDSAVYLCASSSTHTSGYNEQFFGPGTRLTVL.

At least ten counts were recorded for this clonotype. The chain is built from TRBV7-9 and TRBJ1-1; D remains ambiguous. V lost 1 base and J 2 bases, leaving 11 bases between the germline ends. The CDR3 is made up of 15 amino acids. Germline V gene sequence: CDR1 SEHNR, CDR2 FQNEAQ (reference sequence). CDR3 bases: TGTGCCAGCAGCTTAGGTGACCACCGCAACACTGAAGCTTTCTTT. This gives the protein CASSLGDHRNTEAFF.

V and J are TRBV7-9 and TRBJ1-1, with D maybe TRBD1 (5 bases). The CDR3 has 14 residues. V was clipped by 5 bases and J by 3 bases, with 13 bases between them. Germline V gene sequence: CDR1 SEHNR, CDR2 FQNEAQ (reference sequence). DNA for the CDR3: TGTGCCAGCAGCCCCGCGGGGGACCACACTGAAGCTTTCTTT. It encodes CASSPAGDHTEAFF.

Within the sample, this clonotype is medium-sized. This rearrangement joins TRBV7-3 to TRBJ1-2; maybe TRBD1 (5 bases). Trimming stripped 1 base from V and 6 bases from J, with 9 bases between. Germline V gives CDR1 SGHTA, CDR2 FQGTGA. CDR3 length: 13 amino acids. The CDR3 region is CASSLSQGNGYTF. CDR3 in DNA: TGTGCCAGCAGCTTAAGCCAGGGTAATGGCTACACCTTC.

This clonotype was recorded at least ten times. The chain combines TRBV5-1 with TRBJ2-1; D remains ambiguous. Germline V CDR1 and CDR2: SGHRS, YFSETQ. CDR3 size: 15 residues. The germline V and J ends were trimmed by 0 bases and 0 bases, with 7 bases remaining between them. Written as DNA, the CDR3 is TGCGCCAGCAGCTTGGGTGTTAACTCCTACAATGAGCAGTTCTTC. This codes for CASSLGVNSYNEQFF. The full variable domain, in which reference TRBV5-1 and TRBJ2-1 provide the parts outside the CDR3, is KAGVTQTPRYLIKTRGQQVTLSCSPISGHRSVSWYQQTPGQGLQFLFEYFSETQRNKGNFPGRFSGRQFSNSRSEMNVSTLELGDSALYLCASSLGVNSYNEQFFGPGTRLTVL.

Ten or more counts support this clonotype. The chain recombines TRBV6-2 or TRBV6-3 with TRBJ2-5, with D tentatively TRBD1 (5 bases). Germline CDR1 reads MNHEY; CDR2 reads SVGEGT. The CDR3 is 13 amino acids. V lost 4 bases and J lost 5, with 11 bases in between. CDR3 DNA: TGTGCCAGCAGTTGGATGGGGCAGGAGACCCAGTACTTC. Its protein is CASSWMGQETQYF.

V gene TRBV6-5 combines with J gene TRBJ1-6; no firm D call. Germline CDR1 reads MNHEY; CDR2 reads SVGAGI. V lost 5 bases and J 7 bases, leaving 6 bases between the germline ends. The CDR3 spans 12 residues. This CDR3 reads CASSRLNSPLHF. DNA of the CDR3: TGTGCCAGCAGTAGGCTCAATTCACCCCTCCACTTT.